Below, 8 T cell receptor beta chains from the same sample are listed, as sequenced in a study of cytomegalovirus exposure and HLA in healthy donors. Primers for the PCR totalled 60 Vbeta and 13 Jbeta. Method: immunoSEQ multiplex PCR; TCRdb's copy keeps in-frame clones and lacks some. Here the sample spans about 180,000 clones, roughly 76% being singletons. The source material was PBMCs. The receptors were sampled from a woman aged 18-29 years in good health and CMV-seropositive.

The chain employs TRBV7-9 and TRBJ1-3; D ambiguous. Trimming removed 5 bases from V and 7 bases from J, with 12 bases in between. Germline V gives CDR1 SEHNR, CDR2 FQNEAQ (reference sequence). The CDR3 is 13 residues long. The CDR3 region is CASSLTAENTIYF. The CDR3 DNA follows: TGTGCCAGCAGCCTCACCGCGGAGAACACCATATATTTT.

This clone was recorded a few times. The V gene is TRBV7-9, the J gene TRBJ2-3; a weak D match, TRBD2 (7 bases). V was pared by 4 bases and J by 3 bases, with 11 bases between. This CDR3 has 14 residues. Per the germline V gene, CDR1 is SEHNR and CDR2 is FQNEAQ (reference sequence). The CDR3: CASSWGGPTDTQYF. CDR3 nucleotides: TGTGCCAGCAGCTGGGGGGGGCCGACAGATACGCAGTATTTT.

The CDR3 loop is CSVAIPGQGVSWAEAFF. The CDR3 region has the DNA TGCAGCGTTGCCATACCGGGACAGGGGGTATCTTGGGCTGAAGCTTTCTTT. This chain uses TRBV29-1 with TRBJ1-1; TRBD1 matches at 11 bases. Germline V gene data show CDR1 as SQVTM and CDR2 as ANQGSEA. J was trimmed by 6 bases and V by 4 bases; bases with no gene match: 16. The CDR3 covers 17 residues.

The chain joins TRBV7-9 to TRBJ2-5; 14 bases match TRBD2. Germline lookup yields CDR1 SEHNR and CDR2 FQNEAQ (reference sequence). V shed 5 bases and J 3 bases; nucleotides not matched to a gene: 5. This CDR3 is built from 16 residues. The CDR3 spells CASSLTSGGAEETQYF. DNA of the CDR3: TGTGCCAGCAGCCTGACTAGCGGGGGGGCCGAAGAGACCCAGTACTTC.

CDR3 protein: CASRTPGDFSPLHF. The CDR3 DNA reads as TGTGCCAGCAGGACTCCGGGGGATTTTTCACCCCTCCACTTT. This chain connects TRBV5-5 to TRBJ1-6, with a possible D match to TRBD1 (5 bases). Trimming removed 5 bases at V and 9 bases at J, with 15 bases between. Germline CDR1 reads SGHKS; CDR2 reads YYEKEE (reference sequence). CDR3 length: 14 residues.

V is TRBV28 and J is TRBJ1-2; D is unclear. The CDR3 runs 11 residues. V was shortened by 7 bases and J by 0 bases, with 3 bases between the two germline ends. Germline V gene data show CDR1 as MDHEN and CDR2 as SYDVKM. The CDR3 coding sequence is TGTGCCAGCACAGCTAACTATGGCTACACCTTC. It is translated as CASTANYGYTF.

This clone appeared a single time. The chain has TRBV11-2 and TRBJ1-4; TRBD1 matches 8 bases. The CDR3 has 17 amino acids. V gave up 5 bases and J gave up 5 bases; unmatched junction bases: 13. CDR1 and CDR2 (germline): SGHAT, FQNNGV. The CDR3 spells CASSQGTGRDLNEKLFF. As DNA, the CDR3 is TGTGCCAGCAGCCAAGGGACAGGTCGAGACTTAAATGAAAAACTGTTTTTT.

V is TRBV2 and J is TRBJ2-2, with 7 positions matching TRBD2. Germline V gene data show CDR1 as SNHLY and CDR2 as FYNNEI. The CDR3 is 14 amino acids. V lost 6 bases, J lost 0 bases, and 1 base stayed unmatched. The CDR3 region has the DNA TGTGCCAGCAGGAGCGGGGCGAACACCGGGGAGCTGTTTTTT. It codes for CASRSGANTGELFF.